Described below is a single T cell receptor beta chain sequence and its context. CDR1 is SGHTA and CDR2 is FQGTGA in the germline V gene. V was pared by 5 bases and J by 0 bases, with 16 bases between. This CDR3 region has 16 residues. The sample is drawn from a study of patients and donors after allogeneic stem cell transplantation. TCRdb reprocessed the RT-PCR reads with MiXCR, giving one entry per CDR3 protein. This sample yields 920,000 or so distinct CDR3 sequences, of which more than 15% are seen a single time; around 6% belongs to the top ten. The origin of this receptor is a human donor who was either an allogeneic HSCT recipient or a stem cell or donor lymphocyte infusion donor (not recorded which). It is not recorded whose cells these are; they may come from a transplant donor. The specimen sequenced was blood, either unsorted or a sorted T cell fraction (not recorded which). The chain combines TRBV7-3 with TRBJ1-1; D gene uncertain. CDR3 nucleotide sequence: TGTGCCAGCAGCCCCCAGGTGGGGTTCATGAACACTGAAGCTTTCTTT. Encoded protein: CASSPQVGFMNTEAFF. Variable domain in full (rest from reference TRBV7-3 and TRBJ1-1): GAGVSQTPSNKVTEKGKYVELRCDPISGHTALYWYRQSLGQGPEFLIYFQGTGAADDSGLPNDRFFAVRPEGSVSTLKIQRTERGDSAVYLCASSPQVGFMNTEAFFGQGTRLTVV.